The entry that follows covers one TCR beta chain sequence. Its antigen is as yet unknown. This record belongs to a study of regulatory T cells in long-lasting Graves disease. Time point here: newly diagnosed GD, antithyroid drugs for less than 3 months. Making the TCR library involved RNA that had been extracted from PBMCs. CDR3 regions were amplified by Arm-PCR using iRepertoire HTBI primers to build TCR beta libraries. MiXCR was run by TCRdb on the multiplex PCR reads, yielding one entry per CDR3 protein. This sample yields 400,000 to 500,000 distinct CDR3 sequences, of which around 13% are seen a single time; over 15% belongs to the top ten. This CDR3 is built from 16 residues. The junction had 6 bases not matched to a gene; V was cut back by 5 bases and J by 8 bases. The germline gives CDR1 SSHAT, CDR2 FNYEAQ (reference sequence). Study-level points and caveats: Segments TRBV28, TRBJ1-2 and TRBJ2-5 showed preferential usage in persistent disease. The study found lower TCR diversity in persistent Graves' patients than in newly diagnosed ones.

These sequences were also reported in another study, on T cells in Graves' hyperthyroidism and ophthalmopathy. In that study: Orbital computed tomography, thyroid ultrasound, serum thyroxine and TRAb, and clinical symptoms together informed the diagnoses. Expanded thyroid clonotypes (above 0.001) were mostly also found in blood.

This receptor was obtained from a woman in her forties or fifties with Graves disease. The V and J genes are TRBV7-7 and TRBJ2-1; 16 positions agree with TRBD2. The sample in question was peripheral blood mononuclear cells (PBMCs), obtained at new diagnosis, from a patient treated with antithyroid drugs. The CDR3 region is CASSPGLAGGIYEQFF. The CDR3 bases are TGTGCCAGCAGCCCGGGACTAGCGGGAGGGATCTATGAGCAGTTCTTC.